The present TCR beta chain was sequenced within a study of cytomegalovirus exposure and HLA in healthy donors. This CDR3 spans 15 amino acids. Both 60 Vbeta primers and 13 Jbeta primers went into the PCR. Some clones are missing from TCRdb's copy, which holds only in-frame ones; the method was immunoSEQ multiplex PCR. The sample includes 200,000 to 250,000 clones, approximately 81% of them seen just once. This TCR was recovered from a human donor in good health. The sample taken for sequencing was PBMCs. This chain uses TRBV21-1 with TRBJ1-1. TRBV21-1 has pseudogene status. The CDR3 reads CASRPYPRQNTEAFF. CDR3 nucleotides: TGTGCCAGCAGACCCTACCCGCGGCAGAACACTGAAGCTTTCTTT.